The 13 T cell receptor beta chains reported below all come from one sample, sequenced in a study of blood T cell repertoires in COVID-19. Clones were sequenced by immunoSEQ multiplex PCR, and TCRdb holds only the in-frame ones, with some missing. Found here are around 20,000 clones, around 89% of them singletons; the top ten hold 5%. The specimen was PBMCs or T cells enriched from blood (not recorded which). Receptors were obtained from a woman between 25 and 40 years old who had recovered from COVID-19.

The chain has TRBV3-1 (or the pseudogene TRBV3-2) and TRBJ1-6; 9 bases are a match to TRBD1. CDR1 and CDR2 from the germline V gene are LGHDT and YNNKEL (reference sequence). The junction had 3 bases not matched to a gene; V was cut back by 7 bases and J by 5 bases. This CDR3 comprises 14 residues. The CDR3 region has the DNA TGTGCCAGCACGGGACAGGGCAATAATTCACCCCTCCACTTT. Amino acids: CASTGQGNNSPLHF.

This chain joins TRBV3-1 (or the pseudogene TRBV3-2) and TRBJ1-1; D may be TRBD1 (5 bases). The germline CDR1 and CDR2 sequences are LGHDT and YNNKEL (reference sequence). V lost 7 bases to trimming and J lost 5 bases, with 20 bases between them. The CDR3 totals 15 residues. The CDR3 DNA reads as TGTGCCAGCACCCAGGGTGCGCAGGAAAGGACTGAAGCTTTCTTT. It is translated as CASTQGAQERTEAFF.

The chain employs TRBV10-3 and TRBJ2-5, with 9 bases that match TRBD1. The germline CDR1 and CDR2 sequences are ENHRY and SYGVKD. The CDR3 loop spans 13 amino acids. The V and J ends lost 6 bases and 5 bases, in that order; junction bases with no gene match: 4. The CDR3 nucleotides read TGTGCCATCAGAACCGGGACAGGGGAGACCCAGTACTTC. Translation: CAIRTGTGETQYF.

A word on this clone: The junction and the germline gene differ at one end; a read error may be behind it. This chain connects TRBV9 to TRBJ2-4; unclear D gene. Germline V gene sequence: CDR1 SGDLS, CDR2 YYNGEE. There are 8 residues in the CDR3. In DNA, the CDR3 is TGTGCCAGCAGTAACGAGGACTTC. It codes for CASSNEDF. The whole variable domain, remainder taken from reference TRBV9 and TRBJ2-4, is DSGVTQTPKHLITATGQRVTLRCSPRSGDLSVYWYQQSLDQGLQFLIQYYNGEERAKGNILERFSAQQFPDLHSELNLSSLELGDSALYFCASSNEDFGAGTRLSVL.

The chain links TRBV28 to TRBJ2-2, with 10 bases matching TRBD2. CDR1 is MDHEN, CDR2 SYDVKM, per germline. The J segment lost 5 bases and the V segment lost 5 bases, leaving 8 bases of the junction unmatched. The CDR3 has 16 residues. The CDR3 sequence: CASSRIASGGTGELFF. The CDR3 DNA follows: TGTGCCAGCAGTCGGATCGCTAGCGGGGGAACCGGGGAGCTGTTTTTT.

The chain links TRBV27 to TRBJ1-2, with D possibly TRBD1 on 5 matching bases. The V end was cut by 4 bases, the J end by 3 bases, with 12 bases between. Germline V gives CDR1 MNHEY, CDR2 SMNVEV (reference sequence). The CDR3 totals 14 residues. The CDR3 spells CASSSGLEHYGYTF. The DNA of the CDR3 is TGTGCCAGCAGTTCGGGACTTGAGCACTATGGCTACACCTTC.

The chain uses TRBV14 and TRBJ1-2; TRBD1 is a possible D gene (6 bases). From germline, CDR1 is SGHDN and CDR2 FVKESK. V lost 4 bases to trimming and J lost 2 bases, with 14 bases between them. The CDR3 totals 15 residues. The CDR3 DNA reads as TGTGCCAGCAGCCCCGGGCGGGGGCTAAACTATGGCTACACCTTC. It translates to CASSPGRGLNYGYTF.

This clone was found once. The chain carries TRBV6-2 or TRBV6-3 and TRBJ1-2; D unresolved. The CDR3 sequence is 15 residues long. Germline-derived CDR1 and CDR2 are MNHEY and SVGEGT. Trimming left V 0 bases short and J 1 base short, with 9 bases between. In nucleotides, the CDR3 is TGTGCCAGCAGTTACTCGACTTTCAGTAACTATGGCTACACCTTC. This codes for CASSYSTFSNYGYTF.

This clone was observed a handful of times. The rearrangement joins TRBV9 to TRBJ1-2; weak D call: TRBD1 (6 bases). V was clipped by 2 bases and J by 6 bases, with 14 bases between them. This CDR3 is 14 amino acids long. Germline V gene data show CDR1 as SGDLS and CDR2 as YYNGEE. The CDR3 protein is CASSVGTNSDGYTF. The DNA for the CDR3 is TGTGCCAGCAGCGTCGGGACAAATTCGGATGGCTACACCTTC.

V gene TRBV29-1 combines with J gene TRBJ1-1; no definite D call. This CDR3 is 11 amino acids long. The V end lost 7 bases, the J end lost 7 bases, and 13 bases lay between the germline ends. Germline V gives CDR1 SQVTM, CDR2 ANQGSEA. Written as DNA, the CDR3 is TGCAGCGCCCCGAGGGCCCTTGAAGCTTTCTTT. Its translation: CSAPRALEAFF.

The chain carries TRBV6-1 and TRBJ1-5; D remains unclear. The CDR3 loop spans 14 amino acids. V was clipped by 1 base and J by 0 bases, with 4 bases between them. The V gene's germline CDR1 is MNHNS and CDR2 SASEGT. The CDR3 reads CASSEDYSNQPQHF. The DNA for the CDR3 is TGTGCCAGCAGTGAAGATTATAGCAATCAGCCCCAGCATTTT.

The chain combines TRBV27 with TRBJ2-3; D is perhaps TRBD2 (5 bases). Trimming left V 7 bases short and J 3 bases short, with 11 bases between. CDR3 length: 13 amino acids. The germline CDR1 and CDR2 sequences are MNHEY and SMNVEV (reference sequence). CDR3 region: CASTPDWTDTQYF. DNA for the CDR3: TGTGCCAGCACCCCGGACTGGACAGATACGCAGTATTTT.

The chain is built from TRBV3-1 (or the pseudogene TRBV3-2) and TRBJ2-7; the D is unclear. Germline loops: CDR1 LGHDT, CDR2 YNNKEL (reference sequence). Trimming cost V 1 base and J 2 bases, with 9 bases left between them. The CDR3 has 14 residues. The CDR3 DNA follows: TGTGCCAGCAGCCAAGTAGTGGGCGCCTACGAGCAGTACTTC. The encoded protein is CASSQVVGAYEQYF.